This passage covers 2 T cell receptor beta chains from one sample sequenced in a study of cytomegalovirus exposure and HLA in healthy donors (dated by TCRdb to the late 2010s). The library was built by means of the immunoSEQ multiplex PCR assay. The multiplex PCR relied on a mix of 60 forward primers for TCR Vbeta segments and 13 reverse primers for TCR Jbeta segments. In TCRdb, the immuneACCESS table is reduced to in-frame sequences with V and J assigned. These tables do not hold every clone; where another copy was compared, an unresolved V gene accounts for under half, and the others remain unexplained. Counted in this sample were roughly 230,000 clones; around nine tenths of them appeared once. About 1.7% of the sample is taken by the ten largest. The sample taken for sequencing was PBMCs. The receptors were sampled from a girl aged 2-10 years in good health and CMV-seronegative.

The CDR3 sequence is CASSYRDSYEQYF. As DNA, the CDR3 is TGTGCCAGCAGCTACCGGGATTCCTACGAGCAGTACTTC. The chain has TRBV5-4 and TRBJ2-5, with D tentatively TRBD2 (5 bases). The DNA end favors TRBJ2-7, so the J call may be wrong. The CDR3 spans 13 residues. Germline V CDR1 and CDR2: SGHNT, YYREEE (reference sequence).

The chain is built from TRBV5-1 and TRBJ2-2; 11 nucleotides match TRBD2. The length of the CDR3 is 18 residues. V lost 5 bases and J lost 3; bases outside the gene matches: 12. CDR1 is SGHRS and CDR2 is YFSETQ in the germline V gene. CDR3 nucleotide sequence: TGCGCCAGCAGGCAGATGTATAGCGGGGGGGCCGACACCGGGGAGCTGTTTTTT. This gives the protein CASRQMYSGGADTGELFF.